These 10 T cell receptor beta chains originate from one sample sequenced in a study of T cells of healthy individuals. TCRdb called the 5' RACE reads again in MiXCR, with one record for every CDR3 protein. Of about 57,000 distinct CDR3 sequences in the sample, 15% to 20% were seen once. Receptors were obtained from a human donor in good health.

This clonotype was observed a few times. This sequence joins TRBV7-8 and TRBJ2-1; D is unclear. CDR3 size: 14 residues. V was shortened by 2 bases and J by 1 base, with 6 bases between the two germline ends. The V gene's germline CDR1 is SGHVS and CDR2 FQNEAQ. The CDR3 is CASSLLRSYNEQFF. The CDR3 nucleotides read TGTGCCAGCAGCTTACTCCGGTCCTACAATGAGCAGTTCTTC.

The chain recombines TRBV6-1 with TRBJ2-7, with D perhaps assigned TRBD1 or TRBD2 (7 bases each). The germline V and J ends were trimmed by 7 bases and 1 base, with 14 bases remaining between them. This CDR3 is 14 amino acids long. Looked up from germline, CDR1 is MNHNS and CDR2 is SASEGT. CDR3 protein: CASTRQGGSYEQYF. The CDR3 bases are TGTGCCAGCACACGACAGGGAGGGTCCTACGAGCAGTACTTC.

This clonotype was observed a handful of times. The chain links TRBV4-1 to TRBJ2-7; D perhaps matches TRBD2 (6 bases). This CDR3 has 15 amino acids. Trimming removed 1 base at V and 0 bases at J, with 10 bases between. Germline CDR1 reads MGHRA; CDR2 reads YSYEKL. CDR3 loop: CASSQGDWSSYEQYF. CDR3 nucleotide sequence: TGCGCCAGCAGCCAAGGGGACTGGAGCTCCTACGAGCAGTACTTC.

The chain links TRBV30 to TRBJ2-3; 7 nucleotides line up with TRBD2. From germline, CDR1 is GTSNPN and CDR2 SVGIG (reference sequence). The CDR3 has 13 residues. V lost 1 base and J lost 3; bases outside the gene matches: 1. DNA of the CDR3: TGTGCCTGGAGTGAGGGAGGGACAGATACGCAGTATTTT. Translating gives CAWSEGGTDTQYF.

The table lists this clonotype with many counts. The chain is built from TRBV20-1 and TRBJ2-5; 7 positions match TRBD2. The V gene's germline CDR1 is DFQATT and CDR2 SNEGSKA (reference sequence). V lost 5 bases, J lost 7 bases, and 7 bases stayed unmatched. This CDR3 has 12 residues. The CDR3 coding sequence is TGCAGTGCTCACGGGAGGAGGGGGACCCAGTACTTC. Translated, it gives CSAHGRRGTQYF.

This clonotype was seen many times. The rearrangement uses TRBV29-1 and TRBJ1-2, with TRBD1 matching over 8 bases. CDR1 and CDR2 from the germline V gene are SQVTM and ANQGSEA. The CDR3 length is 12 residues. Trimming cost V 4 bases and J 8 bases; bases outside gene matches: 6. CDR3 region: CSVAQGAEGYTF. CDR3 nucleotides: TGCAGCGTTGCCCAGGGGGCGGAAGGCTACACCTTC. The full variable domain, rest sourced from reference TRBV29-1 and TRBJ1-2, is SAVISQKPSRDICQRGTSLTIQCQVDSQVTMMFWYRQQPGQSLTLIATANQGSEATYESGFVIDKFPISRPNLTFSTLTVSNMSPEDSSIYLCSVAQGAEGYTFGSGTRLTVV.

This clonotype was seen more than once but under ten times. The chain couples TRBV28 to TRBJ2-7, with D uncertain. This CDR3 is 12 amino acids long. The germline gives CDR1 MDHEN, CDR2 SYDVKM. Between the trimmed V and J ends, which lost 3 bases and 2 bases, there was a span of 5 bases. The DNA for the CDR3 is TGTGCCAGCAGTTTCCGCACCTACGAGCAGTACTTC. Its translation: CASSFRTYEQYF. Full variable domain (missing parts from reference TRBV28 and TRBJ2-7): DVKVTQSSRYLVKRTGEKVFLECVQDMDHENMFWYRQDPGLGLRLIYFSYDVKMKEKGDIPEGYSVSREKKERFSLILESASTNQTSMYLCASSFRTYEQYFGPGTRLTVT.

The J gene is TRBJ1-5, the V gene TRBV5-1; D is ambiguous. The CDR3 has 15 residues. Trimming shortened V by 2 bases and J by 3 bases, and 12 bases separated the two germline ends. Germline V CDR1 and CDR2: SGHRS, YFSETQ. CDR3 coding DNA: TGCGCCAGCAGCTTCACGGACCCTTTCAATCAGCCCCAGCATTTT. This sequence encodes CASSFTDPFNQPQHF.

This clonotype was seen a handful of times. This sequence joins TRBV12-3 or TRBV12-4 and TRBJ2-7, with 10 bases aligning to TRBD1. J gave up 5 bases and V 1 base, and 5 bases lay outside the gene matches. The CDR3 runs 15 residues. CDR3 sequence reads: CASSLGWTGGDEQYF. The CDR3 nucleotides read TGTGCCAGCAGTTTAGGGTGGACAGGGGGTGACGAGCAGTACTTC.

Many counts were recorded for this clonotype. The chain is built from TRBV13 and TRBJ2-1; TRBD2 aligns across 7 bases. CDR1 is PRHDT and CDR2 is FYEKMQ in the germline V gene (reference sequence). The CDR3 consists of 16 residues. J was trimmed by 0 bases and V by 6 bases; bases with no gene match: 8. The CDR3 reads CASSRSGGSSYNEQFF. CDR3 sequence (DNA): TGTGCCAGCAGTCGTAGCGGCGGGAGCTCCTACAATGAGCAGTTCTTC.